The 12 T cell receptor beta chains presented below share a single source sample, sequenced in a study of cytomegalovirus exposure and HLA in healthy donors (dated by TCRdb to about 2017). Libraries were built with the immunoSEQ multiplex PCR assay. The multiplex PCR relied on a mix of 60 forward primers for TCR Vbeta segments and 13 reverse primers for TCR Jbeta segments. Imported from immuneACCESS, the table was reduced by TCRdb to in-frame sequences with V and J called. These copies leave out some clones; in studies compared against another copy, an unresolved V gene accounts for under half, and the cause of the remainder is not known. The sample table records 250,000 to 350,000 clones; about four fifths of these occur just once. The ten biggest clones cover more than 0.3% of the sample. Sequencing was done on a sample of PBMCs. The origin of the receptors is a girl aged 2-15 years in good health and CMV-seronegative.

V and J are TRBV7-6 and TRBJ2-1; D possibly corresponds to TRBD1 (5 bases). This CDR3 is built from 17 residues. The V gene's germline CDR1 is SGHVS and CDR2 FNYEAQ. V dropped 1 base and J dropped 8 bases, with 21 bases sitting between them. CDR3: CASSLEAVSPLGDEQFF. Here the CDR3 DNA reads TGTGCCAGCAGCTTAGAGGCCGTCAGTCCCTTAGGGGATGAGCAGTTCTTC.

Only one count was recorded for this clone. This chain connects TRBV19 to TRBJ2-7, with a weak D call TRBD1 (6 bases). The CDR3 covers 16 residues. Germline V gene lookup returns CDR1 LNHDA and CDR2 SQIVND (reference sequence). V was clipped by 5 bases and J by 0 bases, with 17 bases between them. This CDR3 reads CASSQGPSSHSYEQYF. The CDR3 DNA sequence: TGTGCCAGTAGTCAGGGGCCCAGCTCCCACTCCTACGAGCAGTACTTC.

This clone was detected once. The chain uses TRBV28 and TRBJ2-3; possible D gene TRBD1, 5 bases. The CDR3 is made up of 15 amino acids. The V end lost 5 bases, the J end lost 2 bases, and 14 bases lay between the germline ends. CDR1 MDHEN and CDR2 SYDVKM come from the germline V gene. Here the CDR3 DNA reads TGTGCCAGCAGTAACCAGGGCCCTCTCACAGATACGCAGTATTTT. Residues: CASSNQGPLTDTQYF.

This clone was detected only a few times. The chain employs TRBV14 and TRBJ1-1, with D perhaps matching TRBD1 (5 bases). The V end was cut by 4 bases, the J end by 0 bases, with 15 bases between. Germline V lookup: CDR1 SGHDN, CDR2 FVKESK. The CDR3 length is 16 residues. The CDR3 reads CASSPTGGGMNTEAFF. CDR3 bases: TGTGCCAGCAGCCCCACTGGGGGGGGAATGAACACTGAAGCTTTCTTT.

The rearrangement uses TRBV7-6 and TRBJ2-2; D perhaps matches TRBD2 (6 bases). The CDR3 runs to 16 residues. The V gene's germline CDR1 is SGHVS and CDR2 FNYEAQ. Trimming shortened V by 1 base and J by 4 bases, and 13 bases separated the two germline ends. Here the CDR3 DNA reads TGTGCCAGCAGCTTAGGGGTGGGGGGATCCACCGGGGAGCTGTTTTTT. It translates to CASSLGVGGSTGELFF.

The rearrangement links TRBV6-5 to TRBJ1-2, with D possibly matching TRBD1 (6 bases). CDR1 is MNHEY, CDR2 SVGAGI, per germline. The germline V and J ends were trimmed by 8 bases and 0 bases, with 13 bases remaining between them. The CDR3 is made up of 14 amino acids. The CDR3 coding sequence is TGTGCCAGCTCGAGGACAGAAGCTAACTATGGCTACACCTTC. Its translation is CASSRTEANYGYTF.

The chain is built from TRBV2 and TRBJ1-5, with no clear D. This CDR3 spans 15 amino acids. Trimming cost V 2 bases and J 0 bases, with 8 bases left between them. The germline gives CDR1 SNHLY, CDR2 FYNNEI. CDR3 bases: TGTGCCAGCAGTGAATTAGAGGCTAGCAATCAGCCCCAGCATTTT. The encoded protein is CASSELEASNQPQHF.

The V gene is TRBV15, the J gene TRBJ1-3, with TRBD1 matching 7 bases. CDR1 and CDR2 (germline): LNHNV, YYDKDF (reference sequence). The CDR3 has 14 amino acids. Germline trimming cut 5 bases from V and 4 bases from J; bases unmatched to any gene: 5. CDR3 bases: TGTGCCACCAGCCGACAGGGTCGGGGAAACACCATATATTTT. Translating it yields CATSRQGRGNTIYF.

The rearrangement links TRBV28 to TRBJ2-5, with TRBD2 matching 15 bases. Germline assignment: CDR1 MDHEN and CDR2 SYDVKM. The CDR3 is 18 residues long. Trimming cost V 6 bases and J 6 bases; bases outside gene matches: 14. The CDR3 region is CASRFSGTSGRLGKTQYF. DNA for the CDR3: TGTGCCAGCAGATTCTCCGGGACTAGCGGGAGGCTCGGGAAGACCCAGTACTTC.

The rearrangement links TRBV7-7 to TRBJ2-1; TRBD1 is a possible D gene (6 bases). Per germline, CDR1 SSHAT and CDR2 FNYEAQ (reference sequence). This CDR3 contains 17 residues. Trimming removed 3 bases at V and 0 bases at J, with 15 bases between. The CDR3 coding sequence is TGTGCCAGCAGCTTCCACAGGGCGCCGAGCTCCTACAATGAGCAGTTCTTC. This gives the protein CASSFHRAPSSYNEQFF.

The J gene is TRBJ2-7, the V gene TRBV28; unclear D gene. The germline CDR1 and CDR2 sequences are MDHEN and SYDVKM. The V end lost 6 bases, the J end lost 0 bases, and 6 bases lay between the germline ends. This CDR3 comprises 12 residues. DNA of the CDR3: TGTGCCAGCAGCCCACTCTCCTACGAGCAGTACTTC. Its protein product is CASSPLSYEQYF.

V and J are TRBV6-1 and TRBJ1-5; a weak D match, TRBD1 (6 bases). V dropped 6 bases and J dropped 1 base, with 13 bases sitting between them. The CDR3 runs to 15 residues. CDR1 and CDR2 from the germline V gene are MNHNS and SASEGT. The CDR3 bases are TGTGCCAGCAGCGAACAAGGACAGAGCAATCAGCCCCAGCATTTT. Translating gives CASSEQGQSNQPQHF.